This T cell receptor beta chain is drawn from a study of shared clonotypes between healthy human individuals. Study-level points and caveats: Sampling involved blood alone; tissue repertoires likely differ. The authors expected sequencing depth to affect clonotype sharing among donors.

On this clone: What it binds is not known.

This CDR3 contains 14 residues. V was clipped by 1 base and J by 4 bases, with 11 bases between them. Germline CDR1 SGHAT, CDR2 FQNNGV. Sequenced by immunoSEQ multiplex PCR; TCRdb stores in-frame clones only, minus some. There are some 500,000 clones in the sample; approximately 80% occur only once, and around 11% lies in the top ten. This sequence was found in a woman aged 40 to 50 in good health. Some clones in this sample may be carry-over from other donors' samples. The sequenced sample consisted of PBMCs. The chain joins TRBV11-2 to TRBJ2-7; possible D gene TRBD2, 7 bases. The CDR3, as DNA: TGTGCCAGCAGCTTAGGAGGGGGAGGGTACGAGCAGTACTTC. Protein product: CASSLGGGGYEQYF.